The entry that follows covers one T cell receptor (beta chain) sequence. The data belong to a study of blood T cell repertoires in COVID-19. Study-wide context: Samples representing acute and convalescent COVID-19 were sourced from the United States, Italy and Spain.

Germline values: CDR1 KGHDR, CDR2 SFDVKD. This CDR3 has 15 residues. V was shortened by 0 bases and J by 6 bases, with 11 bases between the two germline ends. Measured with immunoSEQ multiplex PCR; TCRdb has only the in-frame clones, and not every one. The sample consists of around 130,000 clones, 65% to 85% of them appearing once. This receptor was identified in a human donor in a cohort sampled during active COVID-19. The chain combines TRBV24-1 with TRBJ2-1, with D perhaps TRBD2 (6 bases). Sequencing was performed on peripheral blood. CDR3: CATSDLQGAGNEQFF. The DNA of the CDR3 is TGTGCCACCAGTGATTTGCAGGGAGCGGGCAATGAGCAGTTCTTC.